Listed below are T cell receptor beta chains from one sample, sequenced in a study of OX40 agonist ivuxolimab in advanced cancers. Generated by immunoSEQ multiplex PCR, the TCRdb table keeps only in-frame clones and is missing some. The sample comprises 60,000 to 85,000 clones, approximately 93% of which are singletons, and about 20% rests with the top ten. The source was CD4+ or CD8+ T cells sorted from blood, collected in a trial of the OX40 agonist ivuxolimab. The origin of the receptors is an adult with an advanced solid tumor such as melanoma, head and neck, liver or kidney cancer. The CDR3 runs from the conserved cysteine through the conserved F or W. A D gene is named only where the DNA matches it firmly. Rows may omit the clone size; those that give it use once, few, many or a size class.

d_call	clone_size	j_call	v_call	cdr3_nt	cdr3_aa
.	once	TRBJ1-1	TRBV19	TGTGCCAGTAGTATCGGGGGGCATGCTTTCTTT	CASSIGGHAFF
.	.	TRBJ2-1	TRBV28	TGTGCCAGCAGTCCGGACACCTCCTACAATGAGCAGTTCTTC	CASSPDTSYNEQFF
.	.	TRBJ2-3	TRBV10-3	TGTGCCATCAGTGAGGGGCGGGTTGCCACAGATACGCAGTATTTT	CAISEGRVATDTQYF
.	.	TRBJ2-5	TRBV5-6	TGTGCCAGCAGCCCGGCCTACCAAGAGACCCAGTACTTC	CASSPAYQETQYF
.	.	TRBJ1-1	TRBV6-1	TGTGCCAGCAGAAACGGGGGGGTTGAAGCTTTCTTT	CASRNGGVEAFF
.	.	TRBJ2-4	TRBV7-9	TGTGCCAGCAGCCCCCCGGGGACCGCCAAAAACATTCAGTACTTC	CASSPPGTAKNIQYF
.	.	TRBJ2-3	TRBV5-8	TGTGCCAGCAGCTTGGGGATTCCAACAGATACGCAGTATTTT	CASSLGIPTDTQYF
TRBD1	.	TRBJ1-1	TRBV27	TGTGCCAGCAGTTTATCGCCTTTACCTGGACAGGGGACTGAAGCTTTCTTT	CASSLSPLPGQGTEAFF
.	.	TRBJ1-2	TRBV6-1	TGTGCCAGCAGGCTGGGCCTACGATATGGCTACACCTTC	CASRLGLRYGYTF
TRBD2	.	TRBJ2-1	TRBV19	TGTGCCGCATCGGGGGGGCCTCTGTACAATGAGCAGTTCTTC	CAASGGPLYNEQFF
TRBD1	.	TRBJ1-5	TRBV27	TGTGCCAGCAGCCACGACAGGGATCAGCCCCAGCATTTT	CASSHDRDQPQHF
.	.	TRBJ2-7	TRBV30	TGTGCCTGGAGTCTGGGGGATACTTACGAGCAGTACTTC	CAWSLGDTYEQYF
.	.	TRBJ2-5	TRBV5-1	TGCGCCAGCAGCTTAGAGGGACGCATAGAGACCCAGTACTTC	CASSLEGRIETQYF
TRBD2	once	TRBJ2-5	TRBV9	TGTGCCAGCAGCGTAGCGGGGGGGGACGCAGAGACCCAGTACTTC	CASSVAGGDAETQYF
TRBD1	.	TRBJ2-5	TRBV18	TGTGCCAGCTCACATCCCGGGACAGAGCCACCTTGGGAGCAGTACTTC	CASSHPGTEPPWEQYF
.	.	TRBJ1-1	TRBV5-1	TGCGCCAGCAGCTTGTATCAATCGGGAGCTGCTGAAGCTTTCTTT	CASSLYQSGAAEAFF
.	.	TRBJ2-1	TRBV5-6	TGTGCCAGCAGCCCTACTAGCAATGAGCAGTTCTTC	CASSPTSNEQFF
TRBD1	.	TRBJ2-1	TRBV19	TGTGCCAGTAGTATCAAGGACAGGGTGGGGCTCAATGAGCAGTTCTTC	CASSIKDRVGLNEQFF
.	.	TRBJ2-7	TRBV28	TGTGCCAGCAGTCCCTCTGGACAACTTACCTACGAGCAGTACTTC	CASSPSGQLTYEQYF
TRBD1	.	TRBJ2-7	TRBV7-9	TGTGCCAGCAGCCCCAGACAGGGGATAAGCTACGAGCAGTACTTC	CASSPRQGISYEQYF
TRBD1	many	TRBJ2-1	TRBV6-4	TGTGCCACCACCGGGACAGGGGATTCGGGTGAGCAGTTCTTC	CATTGTGDSGEQFF
.	.	TRBJ2-7	TRBV4-3	TGCGCCAGCAGCCAAGATTCAGGGGTTACTTACGAGCAGTACTTC	CASSQDSGVTYEQYF
.	.	TRBJ2-4	TRBV4-3	TGCGCCAGCAGCCAAAGACCGGAAAACATTCAGTACTTC	CASSQRPENIQYF
.	.	TRBJ2-3	TRBV30	TGTGCCTGGAGTGTCGCGCACACAGATACGCAGTATTTT	CAWSVAHTDTQYF
.	.	TRBJ2-7	TRBV29-1	TGCAGCGTGACGGACGCGTACGAGCAGTACTTC	CSVTDAYEQYF
.	.	TRBJ1-1	TRBV5-1	TGCGCCAGCAGCTTGGTGGGACATTTTACTGAAGCTTTCTTT	CASSLVGHFTEAFF
TRBD2	once	TRBJ2-1	TRBV27	TGTGCCAGCAGATATAGACCGGGACTAGCGGGAGGCAGGAATGAGCAGTTCTTC	CASRYRPGLAGGRNEQFF
.	.	TRBJ1-2	TRBV15	TGTGCCACCAGCAGGGCCCGGGAAGATGGCTACACCTTC	CATSRAREDGYTF
.	.	TRBJ2-4	TRBV11-2	TGTGCCAGCAGCGGGGCTGGCAAAAACATTCAGTACTTC	CASSGAGKNIQYF
TRBD2	.	TRBJ2-1	TRBV9	TGTGCCAGCAGCGTAGTAAGCGGGAGTCTCTACAATGAGCAGTTCTTC	CASSVVSGSLYNEQFF
.	.	TRBJ2-7	TRBV7-9	TGTGCCAGCAGCTGGTGGACCGGGACCGGGACCTACGAGCAGTACTTC	CASSWWTGTGTYEQYF
TRBD1	.	TRBJ2-7	TRBV6-5	TGTGCCAGCAGTTACCCTATGGGGACAGGCCTCTACGAGCAGTACTTC	CASSYPMGTGLYEQYF
.	.	TRBJ2-7	TRBV4-1	TGCGCCAGCAGCCAAGATTTGGGATACGAGCAGTACTTC	CASSQDLGYEQYF
TRBD1	.	TRBJ2-1	TRBV19	TGTGCCAGTAGTATAGGGGACAGGTACAATGAGCAGTTCTTC	CASSIGDRYNEQFF
.	.	TRBJ2-1	TRBV5-4	TGTGCCAGCAGCTTGGCCGCAGGGGAGAAGTACAATGAGCAGTTCTTC	CASSLAAGEKYNEQFF
.	.	TRBJ2-7	TRBV2	TGTGCCAGCACCCCGGCTAGCTACGAGCAGTACTTC	CASTPASYEQYF
.	once	TRBJ2-1	TRBV6-1	TGTGCCAGCAGTGAAGGGACAGTTGCGTACAATGAGCAGTTCTTC	CASSEGTVAYNEQFF
.	.	TRBJ2-5	TRBV29-1	TGCAGCGTTGTAGGACAGAACCTTCCAACCCGATCAGAAGAGACCCAGTACTTC	CSVVGQNLPTRSEETQYF
TRBD1	once	TRBJ1-2	TRBV4-1	TGCGCCAGTTTGGGGACAGGAGCTTCGGGCTATGGCTACACCTTC	CASLGTGASGYGYTF
TRBD1	.	TRBJ1-5	TRBV27	TGTGCCAGCAGTATCACAGGGGTTCAGCCCCAGCATTTT	CASSITGVQPQHF
TRBD1	.	TRBJ1-2	TRBV25-1	TGTGCCAGTAACCAGGACAGGGGGGACTATGGCTACACCTTC	CASNQDRGDYGYTF
TRBD1	.	TRBJ2-7	TRBV29-1	TGCAGCGTCGCCGGACAGGGGGCCTCCTACGAGCAGTACTTC	CSVAGQGASYEQYF
TRBD2	.	TRBJ2-1	TRBV29-1	TGCAGCGTCCGGGAGGCGGGCCGCTACAATGAGCAGTTCTTC	CSVREAGRYNEQFF
TRBD2	.	TRBJ2-3	TRBV5-8	TGTGCCAGCAGCTTGGACGCGGGAGGGCCTGTAGATACGCAGTATTTT	CASSLDAGGPVDTQYF
TRBD2	.	TRBJ2-1	TRBV19	TGTGCCAGTAGTATCTCGGGACTAGGGGCGAGCTCCTACAATGAGCAGTTCTTC	CASSISGLGASSYNEQFF
TRBD1	once	TRBJ2-7	TRBV27	TGTGCCAGCAGCAGAGACAGGGGGGCCTACGAGCAGTACTTC	CASSRDRGAYEQYF
TRBD1	.	TRBJ2-7	TRBV28	TGTGCCAGCAGTCAGGCCTCCGGGACAGGGGCCTACGAGCAGTACTTC	CASSQASGTGAYEQYF
.	.	TRBJ1-3	TRBV5-1	TGCGCCAGCAGCTTGGGAAGGGCAGGAAACACCATATATTTT	CASSLGRAGNTIYF
.	.	TRBJ1-2	TRBV4-3	TGCGCCAGCAGCCCCCGAGGGGGGAACGTCTATGGCTACACCTTC	CASSPRGGNVYGYTF
TRBD2	.	TRBJ2-7	TRBV5-1	TGCGCCAGCAGCTTGGCTGCGAGCGGGGGGGGCGAGCAGTACTTC	CASSLAASGGGEQYF
.	.	TRBJ2-2	TRBV27	TGTGCCAGCAGTTGGGGAGATACCACCGGGGAGCTGTTTTTT	CASSWGDTTGELFF
TRBD1	.	TRBJ2-7	TRBV6-5	TGTGCCAGCAGTTTACAGGGGGCCAGGAACGAGCAGTACTTC	CASSLQGARNEQYF
.	.	TRBJ2-2	TRBV2	TGTGCCAGCAGTGATAAGCAGGGGTCCACCGGGGAGCTGTTTTTT	CASSDKQGSTGELFF
.	.	TRBJ2-3	TRBV27	TGTGCCAGCAGTTTTCGGGCCCAAGATACGCAGTATTTT	CASSFRAQDTQYF
.	.	TRBJ1-2	TRBV30	TGTGCCTGTGAGAGGAATGGCTACACCTTC	CACERNGYTF
TRBD2	few	TRBJ2-1	TRBV19	TGTGCCACCGCGGGAGGAGCCTACAATGAGCAGTTCTTC	CATAGGAYNEQFF
TRBD2	once	TRBJ2-5	TRBV5-4	TGTGCCAGCAGCTCCCGGACTAGCTGGGCCCAAGAGACCCAGTACTTC	CASSSRTSWAQETQYF
.	.	TRBJ2-7	TRBV7-6	TGTGCCAGCAGCTCGAACTCCTACGAGCAGTACTTC	CASSSNSYEQYF